Below, 32 T cell receptor beta chains from the same sample are listed, as sequenced in a study of blood T cell repertoires in COVID-19. Profiled with immunoSEQ multiplex PCR; TCRdb holds only in-frame clones, not every one. The table records fewer than 450,000 clones, approximately 89% of them present only once. The specimen was peripheral blood. These receptors originate from a woman aged 18-29 years who had recovered from COVID-19.

V is TRBV11-2 and J is TRBJ2-1; TRBD2 aligns across 13 bases. The germline V gene encodes CDR1 SGHAT and CDR2 FQNNGV. The V and J ends lost 5 bases and 8 bases, in that order; junction bases with no gene match: 12. The CDR3 loop spans 17 amino acids. CDR3: CASSPYGGTSGNDEQFF. The CDR3 DNA reads TGTGCCAGCAGCCCCTACGGTGGGACTAGCGGGAACGATGAGCAGTTCTTC.

V is TRBV7-2 and J is TRBJ1-1; 8 nucleotides match TRBD1. The CDR3 is made up of 17 amino acids. The germline V gene encodes CDR1 SGHTA and CDR2 FQGNSA. V lost 2 bases to trimming and J lost 2 bases; unmatched junction nucleotides: 10. Here the CDR3 reads CASSLRRTGSVNTEAFF. DNA for the CDR3: TGTGCCAGCAGCTTAAGACGGACAGGGTCGGTAAACACTGAAGCTTTCTTT.

This clone was recorded a few times. The gene calls are TRBV6-6 and TRBJ1-2; D ambiguous. Trimming took 5 bases from V and 8 from J, leaving 15 bases between them. Per the germline V gene, CDR1 is MNHNY and CDR2 is SVGAGI (reference sequence). The CDR3 is 13 amino acids. The CDR3 DNA reads as TGTGCCAGCAGTAACCCCGACGGGTACGGCTACACCTTC. Translation: CASSNPDGYGYTF.

The chain carries TRBV13 and TRBJ2-7; 10 nucleotides align to TRBD2. The CDR3 consists of 14 residues. Germline V gene sequence: CDR1 PRHDT, CDR2 FYEKMQ (reference sequence). V dropped 5 bases and J dropped 3; count of bases not matched to a gene: 4. The CDR3 nucleotides read TGTGCCAGCAGCCCATCTAGCGGGAGCTACGAGCAGTACGTC. It specifies CASSPSSGSYEQYV.

The genes are TRBV30 and TRBJ1-6, with D uncertain. The CDR3 has 14 residues. V shed 0 bases and J shed 6 bases, with 9 bases lying between them. Germline V gene sequence: CDR1 GTSNPN, CDR2 SVGIG (reference sequence). The CDR3 DNA reads TGTGCCTGGAGTGTAGCGACGACTAATTCACCCCTCCACTTT. This sequence encodes CAWSVATTNSPLHF.

The chain joins TRBV7-9 to TRBJ2-3, with a possible D match to TRBD2 (5 bases). V was pared by 5 bases and J by 11 bases, with 14 bases between. Germline CDR1 and CDR2: SEHNR and FQNEAQ (reference sequence). The CDR3 totals 12 residues. The CDR3, as DNA: TGTGCCAGCAGCATATGGCGTAGCGTGCAGTATTTT. It yields the protein CASSIWRSVQYF.

The chain carries TRBV19 and TRBJ1-6, with a weak D call TRBD1 (6 bases). Per germline, CDR1 LNHDA and CDR2 SQIVND (reference sequence). There are 15 residues in the CDR3. The V end lost 5 bases, the J end lost 7 bases, and 15 bases lay between the germline ends. The CDR3 DNA reads as TGTGCCAGTAGTCAGGGGAGTTTGGGAAATTCACCCCTCCACTTT. This sequence encodes CASSQGSLGNSPLHF. Full variable domain (rest looked up from reference TRBV19 and TRBJ1-6): DGGITQSPKYLFRKEGQNVTLSCEQNLNHDAMYWYRQDPGQGLRLIYYSQIVNDFQKGDIAEGYSVSREKKESFPLTVTSAQKNPTAFYLCASSQGSLGNSPLHFGNGTRLTVT.

This clone was seen a single time. This sequence joins TRBV5-4 and TRBJ1-5; 10 bases align to TRBD1. Per the germline V gene, CDR1 is SGHNT and CDR2 is YYREEE (reference sequence). V lost 2 bases to trimming and J lost 5 bases; unmatched junction nucleotides: 1. The CDR3 is 14 residues long. CDR3 in DNA: TGTGCCAGCAGCTTCGGGACAGGGGATCAGCCCCAGCATTTT. Amino acids: CASSFGTGDQPQHF.

This chain uses TRBV24-1 with TRBJ2-2; maybe TRBD2 (6 bases). This CDR3 comprises 16 residues. V dropped 3 bases and J dropped 5 bases, with 15 bases sitting between them. Germline V gives CDR1 KGHDR, CDR2 SFDVKD. The CDR3 spells CATSDTHGLRTGELFF. CDR3 sequence (DNA): TGTGCCACCAGTGATACACATGGACTAAGGACCGGGGAGCTGTTTTTT.

This chain uses TRBV6-5 with TRBJ2-1, with a possible D match to TRBD2 (5 bases). Looked up from germline, CDR1 is MNHEY and CDR2 is SVGAGI. The CDR3 sequence is 14 residues long. The V end was cut by 0 bases, the J end by 7 bases, with 10 bases between. The CDR3 here is CASSYSTAGNEQFF. CDR3 DNA sequence: TGTGCCAGCAGTTACTCTACGGCGGGTAATGAGCAGTTCTTC.

This clone is a singleton in its sample. The J gene is TRBJ1-1, the V gene TRBV4-3; unclear D gene. CDR1 is LGHNA and CDR2 is YSLEER in the germline V gene. The CDR3 totals 13 residues. Trimming removed 0 bases at V and 7 bases at J, with 9 bases between. Here the CDR3 reads CASSQEVQNEAFF. In DNA, the CDR3 is TGCGCCAGCAGCCAAGAGGTCCAGAATGAAGCTTTCTTT.

The V gene is TRBV18, the J gene TRBJ2-5, with D possibly being TRBD1 (6 bases). This CDR3 region has 13 residues. Germline V gene sequence: CDR1 KGHSH, CDR2 LQKENI. Trimming cost V 6 bases and J 5 bases, with 13 bases left between them. CDR3 in amino acids: CASSRDTHETQYF. The DNA of the CDR3 is TGTGCCAGCTCTCGGGACACCCATGAGACCCAGTACTTC. The complete variable domain, with remaining parts taken from reference TRBV18 and TRBJ2-5, reads NAGVMQNPRHLVRRRGQEARLRCSPMKGHSHVYWYRQLPEEGLKFMVYLQKENIIDESGMPKERFSAEFPKEGPSILRIQQVVRGDSAAYFCASSRDTHETQYFGPGTRLLVL.

The chain links TRBV29-1 to TRBJ1-6, with 8 bases that match TRBD1. CDR3 size: 13 residues. After removal of 5 bases from V and 5 bases from J, the junction contained 2 bases not matched to a gene. The germline V gene has CDR1 SQVTM and CDR2 ANQGSEA. The CDR3 loop is CSVLQGDNSPLHF. The CDR3 coding sequence is TGCAGCGTTTTACAGGGGGATAATTCACCCCTCCACTTT.

The chain joins TRBV27 to TRBJ2-2; D possibly corresponds to TRBD2 (6 bases). Per germline, CDR1 MNHEY and CDR2 SMNVEV (reference sequence). The CDR3 spans 16 residues. The V and J ends lost 6 bases and 3 bases respectively, with 17 bases between them. CDR3 protein: CASRIYGSDDTGELFF. In DNA, the CDR3 is TGTGCCAGCAGGATATACGGGAGTGACGACACCGGGGAGCTGTTTTTT.

The chain couples TRBV18 to TRBJ1-5; D ambiguous. Trimming shortened V by 2 bases and J by 0 bases, and 8 bases separated the two germline ends. CDR1 and CDR2 from the germline V gene are KGHSH and LQKENI. The CDR3 is made up of 15 amino acids. The CDR3, as DNA: TGTGCCAGCTCACCAACAGTCTATAGCAATCAGCCCCAGCATTTT. This codes for CASSPTVYSNQPQHF.

The gene calls are TRBV5-8 and TRBJ1-3; D is ambiguous. The germline V gene encodes CDR1 SGHTS and CDR2 YDEGEE. This CDR3 is built from 14 residues. V dropped 4 bases and J dropped 0 bases, with 8 bases sitting between them. The CDR3 coding sequence is TGTGCCAGCAGCCTAGGCAGCTCTGGAAACACCATATATTTT. Its protein product is CASSLGSSGNTIYF.

Only one count was recorded for this clone. V gene TRBV5-1 combines with J gene TRBJ2-3, with 9 bases matching TRBD2. Germline-derived CDR1 and CDR2 are SGHRS and YFSETQ. V lost 4 bases to trimming and J lost 8 bases; unmatched junction nucleotides: 8. This CDR3 contains 14 residues. The CDR3 DNA reads as TGCGCCAGCAGCATGGATAGCGGGAGAGGTACGCAGTATTTT. It specifies CASSMDSGRGTQYF.

The genes are TRBV11-2 and TRBJ2-3, with D perhaps TRBD1 (6 bases). The CDR3 has 15 amino acids. The germline gives CDR1 SGHAT, CDR2 FQNNGV. V lost 5 bases and J lost 4, with 16 bases in between. This CDR3 reads CASSRIQGSADTQYF. CDR3 nucleotide sequence: TGTGCCAGCAGCCGAATACAGGGTTCCGCAGATACGCAGTATTTT.

The V call is TRBV10-2, the J call TRBJ2-3; weak D call: TRBD2 (6 bases). Germline V CDR1 and CDR2: WSHSY, SAAADI. CDR3 length: 14 amino acids. The V gene lost 5 bases and the J gene lost 2 bases, with 11 bases spanning the gap. CDR3 residues: CASSRLATTDTQYF. In nucleotides, the CDR3 is TGCGCCAGCAGTCGGCTAGCGACCACAGATACGCAGTATTTT.

The genes are TRBV7-9 and TRBJ2-3; 8 bases fit TRBD2. The germline gives CDR1 SEHNR, CDR2 FQNEAQ (reference sequence). Unmatched junction bases numbered 3, after V lost 2 bases and J lost 2 bases. The CDR3 runs to 15 residues. The CDR3 here is CASSLSGSNTDTQYF. CDR3 coding DNA: TGTGCCAGCAGCTTAAGCGGGAGTAACACAGATACGCAGTATTTT.

This rearrangement joins TRBV2 to TRBJ1-3; possibly TRBD1 for D (5 bases). Deletions cut 3 bases from V and 1 base from J, with 10 bases between. The germline V gene has CDR1 SNHLY and CDR2 FYNNEI. The CDR3 covers 15 residues. CDR3 residues: CASSEFRVSGNTIYF. The CDR3 nucleotides read TGTGCCAGCAGTGAGTTCAGGGTATCTGGAAACACCATATATTTT. The whole variable domain, filled in from reference TRBV2 and TRBJ1-3, reads EPEVTQTPSHQVTQMGQEVILRCVPISNHLYFYWYRQILGQKVEFLVSFYNNEISEKSEIFDDQFSVERPDGSNFTLKIRSTKLEDSAMYFCASSEFRVSGNTIYFGEGSWLTVV.

V usage is TRBV3-1 (or the pseudogene TRBV3-2) and J usage is TRBJ2-1, with TRBD2 matching 10 bases. The germline CDR1 and CDR2 sequences are LGHDT and YNNKEL (reference sequence). Trimming at V came to 1 base and at J to 10 bases, leaving 13 bases not matched to a gene. This CDR3 region has 17 residues. CDR3 sequence (DNA): TGTGCCAGCAGCCAAGCTTATAGCGGGAGGCCCACTAGCGAGCAGTTCTTC. It encodes CASSQAYSGRPTSEQFF.

The chain joins TRBV3-1 (or the pseudogene TRBV3-2) to TRBJ1-4, with D perhaps TRBD1 (5 bases). The germline gives CDR1 LGHDT, CDR2 YNNKEL (reference sequence). V gave up 2 bases and J gave up 3 bases, with 16 bases separating them. The CDR3 consists of 17 residues. CDR3 DNA: TGTGCCAGCAGCCAACGACGCCTGTGGGGGGCTAATGAAAAACTGTTTTTT. This gives the protein CASSQRRLWGANEKLFF.

The J gene is TRBJ1-2, the V gene TRBV24-1; 7 bases fit TRBD1. With V trimmed by 5 bases and J by 8 bases, 7 bases remained unmatched. Germline V gene lookup returns CDR1 KGHDR and CDR2 SFDVKD. CDR3 length: 13 amino acids. The CDR3 reads CATSAQGGLGYTF. For the CDR3, the DNA is TGTGCCACCAGTGCTCAAGGGGGCTTAGGCTACACCTTC.

The V call is TRBV4-3, the J call TRBJ2-1, with 8 bases identical to TRBD1. J lost 3 bases, V lost 0 bases, and 4 bases had no gene match. Germline V gene lookup returns CDR1 LGHNA and CDR2 YSLEER. The CDR3 has 16 residues. CDR3 sequence (DNA): TGCGCCAGCAGCCAAGAGCAGGGGGCTGGCTACAATGAGCAGTTCTTC. Translated: CASSQEQGAGYNEQFF.

The rearrangement uses TRBV9 and TRBJ1-1; no definite D call. Germline values: CDR1 SGDLS, CDR2 YYNGEE. V was clipped by 1 base and J by 7 bases, with 14 bases between them. This CDR3 region has 14 residues. The CDR3 sequence: CASSVQAGGSEAFF. Here the CDR3 DNA reads TGTGCCAGCAGCGTACAGGCAGGAGGAAGTGAAGCTTTCTTT.

The chain joins TRBV27 to TRBJ2-7, with 10 bases lining up with TRBD1. CDR3 length: 18 residues. The germline V gene has CDR1 MNHEY and CDR2 SMNVEV (reference sequence). The V gene end was trimmed by 6 bases and the J gene end by 0 bases; junction bases not matched to a gene: 14. The CDR3 nucleotides are TGTGCCAGCAGCTCTTGGGACAGGGGCTCGAAATTCTCCTACGAGCAGTACGTC. Amino acids: CASSSWDRGSKFSYEQYV.

This clone was recorded once. The chain recombines TRBV27 with TRBJ1-3; D not resolved. V dropped 5 bases and J dropped 5 bases, with 10 bases sitting between them. The V gene's germline CDR1 is MNHEY and CDR2 SMNVEV (reference sequence). The length of the CDR3 is 13 residues. CDR3 residues: CASSGSFRNTIYF. DNA of the CDR3: TGTGCCAGCAGTGGGAGTTTTAGAAACACCATATATTTT.

The rearrangement uses TRBV21-1 and TRBJ1-1. TRBV21-1 is an annotated pseudogene. This CDR3 is 12 amino acids long. Here the CDR3 DNA reads TGTGCCAGCAGCAAAAGTGGAGATAAAGCTTTCTTT. It is translated as CASSKSGDKAFF.

This clone appeared once. The CDR3 DNA sequence: TGTGCCATCAGGGACAGGGTGAACACTGAAGCTTTCTTT. Translated, it gives CAIRDRVNTEAFF. The chain couples TRBV10-3 to TRBJ1-1, with TRBD1 identical over 8 bases. The CDR3 runs 13 residues. Germline assignment: CDR1 ENHRY and CDR2 SYGVKD. Trimming at V came to 6 bases and at J to 0 bases, leaving 0 bases not matched to a gene.

In its sample, this clone was seen a few times. This sequence joins TRBV2 and TRBJ1-1, with D perhaps TRBD1 (6 bases). This CDR3 comprises 13 residues. The germline V gene has CDR1 SNHLY and CDR2 FYNNEI. With 8 bases removed from V and 3 bases from J, the gap between germline ends came to 13 bases. CDR3 bases: TGTGCCAGCCACGCTACAGGGTACACTGAAGCTTTCTTT. It yields the protein CASHATGYTEAFF. The whole variable domain, filled in from reference TRBV2 and TRBJ1-1, reads EPEVTQTPSHQVTQMGQEVILRCVPISNHLYFYWYRQILGQKVEFLVSFYNNEISEKSEIFDDQFSVERPDGSNFTLKIRSTKLEDSAMYFCASHATGYTEAFFGQGTRLTVV.

The rearrangement links TRBV2 to TRBJ2-7, with 9 bases that match TRBD1. The CDR3 sequence is 13 residues long. Germline V lookup: CDR1 SNHLY, CDR2 FYNNEI. V was pared by 4 bases and J by 6 bases, with 4 bases of the junction left unmatched. CDR3 sequence (DNA): TGTGCCAGCAGTGCGGGACAGGGCGGCGAGCAGTACGTC. Translating gives CASSAGQGGEQYV.